The 30 T cell receptor beta chains below were found in one sample sequenced in a study of T cells after yellow fever vaccination. TCRdb reprocessed the 5' RACE reads with MiXCR, giving one entry per CDR3 protein. The sample consists of under 700,000 distinct CDR3 sequences, around a sixth of them appearing once. Here the sequenced sample was PBMCs, taken 5 to 6 days after the first yellow fever vaccination. These receptors were taken from a man younger than 35 who received the YFV17D yellow fever vaccine.

This clonotype came up a few times. V and J are TRBV6-1 and TRBJ2-5; D unclear. Germline CDR1 MNHNS, CDR2 SASEGT. The CDR3 is 15 residues long. Between the trimmed V and J ends, which lost 6 bases and 1 base, there was a span of 15 bases. This CDR3 reads CASSPRRILQETQYF. The CDR3 nucleotides are TGTGCCAGCAGCCCACGGCGAATCCTCCAAGAGACCCAGTACTTC.

This clonotype was found once. V is TRBV7-2 and J is TRBJ1-6; the D gene is possibly TRBD1 (6 bases). Trimming stripped 5 bases from V and 10 bases from J, with 18 bases between. Germline-derived CDR1 and CDR2 are SGHTA and FQGNSA. The CDR3 consists of 15 residues. CDR3 sequence reads: CASSPEQGRWSPLHF. In nucleotides, the CDR3 is TGTGCCAGCAGCCCAGAACAGGGAAGGTGGTCACCCCTCCACTTT.

This clonotype was counted a few times. This rearrangement joins TRBV5-4 to TRBJ2-5; 9 bases map to TRBD2. Unmatched junction bases numbered 7, after V lost 4 bases and J lost 0 bases. CDR1 is SGHNT, CDR2 YYREEE, per germline (reference sequence). The CDR3 consists of 16 residues. The CDR3 here is CASSPRSGGNQETQYF. CDR3 DNA sequence: TGTGCCAGCAGCCCGCGGAGCGGGGGGAACCAAGAGACCCAGTACTTC. The full variable domain, in which reference TRBV5-4 and TRBJ2-5 provide the parts outside the CDR3, is ETGVTQSPTHLIKTRGQQVTLRCSSQSGHNTVSWYQQALGQGPQFIFQYYREEENGRGNFPPRFSGLQFPNYSSELNVNALELDDSALYLCASSPRSGGNQETQYFGPGTRLLVL.

As for this clonotype: A read error may produce the germline difference seen at one junction end. This rearrangement joins TRBV11-2 to TRBJ2-1; a weak D match, TRBD2 (8 bases). This CDR3 has 16 residues. Germline CDR1 is SGHAT and CDR2 is FQNNGV. This CDR3 is CASSLRGDSSCNEQFF. In DNA form, the CDR3 reads TGTGCCAGCAGCTTGCGGGGGGACAGCTCCTGCAATGAGCAGTTCTTC. The variable domain in full, with the rest retrieved from reference TRBV11-2 and TRBJ2-1, is EAGVAQSPRYKIIEKRQSVAFWCNPISGHATLYWYQQILGQGPKLLIQFQNNGVVDDSQLPKDRFSAERLKGVDSTLKIQPAKLEDSAVYLCASSLRGDSSCNEQFFGPGTRLTVL.

The chain is built from TRBV10-3 and TRBJ2-2, with TRBD1 as a possible D gene (6 bases). Per germline, CDR1 ENHRY and CDR2 SYGVKD. The CDR3 is 16 residues long. V was shortened by 0 bases and J by 7 bases, with 15 bases between the two germline ends. CDR3 in amino acids: CAISESTAGDGGELFF. The CDR3 bases are TGTGCCATCAGTGAGTCGACGGCAGGGGATGGCGGGGAGCTGTTTTTT.

The rearrangement links TRBV28 to TRBJ2-7; 9 bases fit TRBD1. This CDR3 has 12 residues. Trimming took 6 bases from V and 6 from J; bases not matched to a gene: 3. CDR1 is MDHEN, CDR2 SYDVKM, per germline. The CDR3, as DNA: TGTGCCAGCAGCCTACAGGGGGCCGAGCAGTACGTC. Amino acid sequence: CASSLQGAEQYV.

Only a few counts were recorded for this clonotype. CDR3 DNA: TGTGCCAGCAGCTTAGCCCCGGGACAAGGCCACCACTCCTACAATGAGCAGTTCTTC. Amino acids: CASSLAPGQGHHSYNEQFF. V and J are TRBV11-1 and TRBJ2-1, with D possibly matching TRBD1 (6 bases). The germline V gene encodes CDR1 SGHAT and CDR2 FQDESV (reference sequence). This CDR3 has 19 residues. Between the trimmed V and J ends, which lost 0 bases and 0 bases, there was a span of 18 bases.

In its sample, this clonotype was seen once. CDR3 bases: TGTGCCAGCAGCTTAGCATTCCGCTGGGATGAGCAGTTCTTC. Protein sequence: CASSLAFRWDEQFF. This chain uses TRBV7-6 with TRBJ2-1; D ambiguous. Germline CDR1 SGHVS, CDR2 FNYEAQ. The germline V and J ends were trimmed by 0 bases and 8 bases, with 11 bases remaining between them. This CDR3 region has 14 residues.

The rearrangement links TRBV3-1 to TRBJ1-6; D is ambiguous. The CDR3 extends over 14 amino acids. Germline CDR1 LGHDT, CDR2 YNNKEL (reference sequence). Trimming stripped 3 bases from V and 5 bases from J, with 8 bases between. In DNA form, the CDR3 reads TGTGCCAGCAGCCATTCAGCGCATAATTCACCCCTCCACTTT. Protein sequence: CASSHSAHNSPLHF.

This clonotype was seen more than once but under ten times. This chain links TRBV20-1 with TRBJ2-7; 8 nucleotides line up with TRBD2. There are 13 residues in the CDR3. V trimming: 4 bases; J trimming: 3 bases; junction bases outside the gene matches: 5. Looked up from germline, CDR1 is DFQATT and CDR2 is SNEGSKA (reference sequence). CDR3: CSAIAGGLYEQYV. CDR3 nucleotides: TGCAGTGCTATTGCGGGGGGTCTCTACGAGCAGTACGTC.

A few counts support this clonotype. Compared with germline, one end of the junction differs, possibly owing to a read error. This chain uses TRBV6-6 with TRBJ2-7; 10 nucleotides line up with TRBD1. The CDR3 totals 11 residues. Germline values: CDR1 MNHNY, CDR2 SVGAGI (reference sequence). The CDR3 reads CASSFGQGGDF. CDR3 bases: TGTGCCAGCAGTTTTGGACAGGGGGGGGACTTC.

The CDR3 loop is CASSYGRTNTGELFF. DNA for the CDR3: TGTGCCAGCAGTTACGGGCGAACGAACACCGGGGAGCTGTTTTTT. V and J are TRBV6-5 and TRBJ2-2; D is ambiguous. In germline, CDR1 is MNHEY, CDR2 SVGAGI. The CDR3 contains 15 residues. Trimming shortened V by 2 bases and J by 0 bases, and 7 bases separated the two germline ends.

The V gene is TRBV7-2, the J gene TRBJ1-1; TRBD1 matches 8 bases. Germline V CDR1 and CDR2: SGHTA, FQGNSA. The length of the CDR3 is 14 residues. V was clipped by 3 bases and J by 6 bases; unmatched bases: 6. CDR3 bases: TGTGCCAGCAGCTTCGGGACAGGACTCGCTGAAGCTTTCTTT. It encodes CASSFGTGLAEAFF.

This clonotype came up a few times. V usage is TRBV2 and J usage is TRBJ1-4, with TRBD1 as a possible D gene (5 bases). Trimming took 7 bases from V and 7 from J, leaving 10 bases between them. Per the germline V gene, CDR1 is SNHLY and CDR2 is FYNNEI. The CDR3 loop spans 12 amino acids. The CDR3: CASMGDGEKLFF. The CDR3 nucleotides read TGTGCCAGCATGGGGGACGGTGAAAAACTGTTTTTT. Together with reference TRBV2 and TRBJ1-4, the CDR3 gives the full variable domain: EPEVTQTPSHQVTQMGQEVILRCVPISNHLYFYWYRQILGQKVEFLVSFYNNEISEKSEIFDDQFSVERPDGSNFTLKIRSTKLEDSAMYFCASMGDGEKLFFGSGTQLSVL.

This clonotype was found many times. The chain recombines TRBV10-3 with TRBJ2-1; the match to TRBD2 covers 9 bases. J gave up 6 bases and V 3 bases, and 3 bases lay outside the gene matches. This CDR3 is built from 14 residues. The germline CDR1 and CDR2 sequences are ENHRY and SYGVKD. In DNA, the CDR3 is TGTGCCATCAGTGATGGCGGGGGGGGCAATGAGCAGTTCTTC. Protein product: CAISDGGGGNEQFF.

This clonotype appeared many times. The J gene is TRBJ2-5, the V gene TRBV5-1; D possibly corresponds to TRBD1 (5 bases). The germline gives CDR1 SGHRS, CDR2 YFSETQ. The V and J ends lost 2 bases and 2 bases respectively, with 7 bases between them. The CDR3 runs to 13 residues. The CDR3 region is CASSFDSQETQYF. Here the CDR3 DNA reads TGCGCCAGCAGCTTTGACAGTCAAGAGACCCAGTACTTC.

This rearrangement joins TRBV7-8 to TRBJ2-7, with D perhaps matching TRBD1 (5 bases). Germline V gene sequence: CDR1 SGHVS, CDR2 FQNEAQ. The CDR3 length is 13 residues. Trimming removed 5 bases from V and 5 bases from J, with 13 bases in between. The CDR3, as DNA: TGTGCCAGCAGCGGCAGGGTCAGCAACGAGCAGTACTTC. Protein product: CASSGRVSNEQYF.

This clonotype was seen a few times. The chain is built from TRBV11-2 and TRBJ1-2; 7 bases align to TRBD1. This CDR3 is 15 amino acids long. In germline, CDR1 is SGHAT, CDR2 FQNNGV. Trimming removed 0 bases from V and 4 bases from J; junction bases left unmatched: 5. This CDR3 reads CASSLERGRIYGYTF. CDR3 bases: TGTGCCAGCAGCTTAGAAAGGGGGCGAATCTATGGCTACACCTTC.

The rearrangement links TRBV5-1 to TRBJ2-7, with TRBD1 identical over 7 bases. CDR3 length: 17 amino acids. Germline lookup yields CDR1 SGHRS and CDR2 YFSETQ. The junction had 15 bases not matched to a gene; V was cut back by 4 bases and J by 2 bases. The CDR3 nucleotides read TGCGCCAGCAGCCTGGACCAAGGACAGGTTCACACCTACGAGCAGTACGTC. Its translation: CASSLDQGQVHTYEQYV.

The gene calls are TRBV7-9 and TRBJ2-1; 8 nucleotides align to TRBD2. CDR1 is SEHNR and CDR2 is FQNEAQ in the germline V gene (reference sequence). The junction had 11 bases not matched to a gene; V was cut back by 5 bases and J by 8 bases. There are 15 residues in the CDR3. In DNA, the CDR3 is TGTGCCAGCAGCCCCGGGGGCGGGGGGTCATATGAGCAGTTCTTC. This translates into CASSPGGGGSYEQFF.

The table lists this clonotype with a few counts. This chain joins TRBV12-3 or TRBV12-4 and TRBJ1-2; no definite D call. Trimming stripped 1 base from V and 0 bases from J, with 12 bases between. The CDR3 extends over 16 amino acids. CDR3 DNA: TGTGCCAGCAGTTTAGAGGGTTTGGGCCCTAACTATGGCTACACCTTC. Translation gives CASSLEGLGPNYGYTF.

V gene TRBV7-9 combines with J gene TRBJ2-1; D is ambiguous. V lost 5 bases, J lost 10 bases, and 12 bases lay in between. CDR3 size: 12 residues. Germline V gene lookup returns CDR1 SEHNR and CDR2 FQNEAQ (reference sequence). CDR3 DNA sequence: TGTGCCAGCAGCGAGAGGTCACACGAGCAGTTCTTC. Its translation: CASSERSHEQFF. Using reference TRBV7-9 and TRBJ2-1 for the parts outside the CDR3, the full variable domain is DTGVSQNPRHKITKRGQNVTFRCDPISEHNRLYWYRQTLGQGPEFLTYFQNEAQLEKSRLLSDRFSAERPKGSFSTLEIQRTEQGDSAMYLCASSERSHEQFFGPGTRLTVL.

The CDR3 is CATKLSSYNEQFF. CDR3 bases: TGTGCCACGAAGTTAAGCTCCTACAATGAGCAGTTCTTC. V gene TRBV6-1 combines with J gene TRBJ2-1, with no clear D. V was shortened by 10 bases and J by 0 bases, with 10 bases between the two germline ends. The CDR3 has 13 residues. Germline CDR1 and CDR2: MNHNS and SASEGT.

This clonotype was seen only a few times. This sequence joins TRBV9 and TRBJ2-2; the D call may be TRBD1 or TRBD2 (5 bases each). Germline V gene lookup returns CDR1 SGDLS and CDR2 YYNGEE. This CDR3 contains 14 residues. The germline V and J ends were trimmed by 1 base and 6 bases, with 10 bases remaining between them. The CDR3 region has the DNA TGTGCCAGCAGCGTAAATCGGGGCGCCGGGGAGCTGTTTTTT. This sequence encodes CASSVNRGAGELFF. Supplemented by reference TRBV9 and TRBJ2-2, the full variable domain reads DSGVTQTPKHLITATGQRVTLRCSPRSGDLSVYWYQQSLDQGLQFLIQYYNGEERAKGNILERFSAQQFPDLHSELNLSSLELGDSALYFCASSVNRGAGELFFGEGSRLTVL.

The V call is TRBV2, the J call TRBJ2-7; the match to TRBD2 covers 9 bases. This CDR3 has 14 residues. J lost 1 base, V lost 7 bases, and 5 bases had no gene match. Germline V gives CDR1 SNHLY, CDR2 FYNNEI. CDR3 amino acids: CASILSGGSYEQYF. CDR3 nucleotides: TGTGCCAGCATCCTTAGCGGGGGATCCTACGAGCAGTACTTC.

This clonotype was found a few times. The V and J genes are TRBV5-5 and TRBJ2-7; D possibly corresponds to TRBD2 (5 bases). Germline V gene sequence: CDR1 SGHKS, CDR2 YYEKEE (reference sequence). The CDR3 has 14 amino acids. V shed 5 bases and J shed 3 bases, with 15 bases lying between them. The CDR3, as DNA: TGTGCCAGCAGGTCGGGGATCGGTTTCTACGAGCAGTACGTC. It encodes CASRSGIGFYEQYV.

This chain uses TRBV27 with TRBJ2-7, with TRBD1 identical over 7 bases. CDR3 length: 16 amino acids. Germline-derived CDR1 and CDR2 are MNHEY and SMNVEV (reference sequence). V lost 6 bases and J lost 4; bases outside the gene matches: 15. This chain's CDR3 is CASRPLDRVMPYEQYF. The CDR3 coding sequence is TGTGCCAGCAGACCTCTCGACAGGGTCATGCCTTACGAGCAGTACTTC.

This chain links TRBV7-9 with TRBJ2-3; 8 bases line up with TRBD2. The germline V gene has CDR1 SEHNR and CDR2 FQNEAQ (reference sequence). The CDR3 contains 15 residues. V dropped 0 bases and J dropped 3; count of bases not matched to a gene: 2. DNA of the CDR3: TGTGCCAGCAGCTTAGCGCAGCGGGAGACAGATACGCAGTATTTT. Amino acids: CASSLAQRETDTQYF. Looking up the rest from reference TRBV7-9 and TRBJ2-3 gives the full variable domain: DTGVSQNPRHKITKRGQNVTFRCDPISEHNRLYWYRQTLGQGPEFLTYFQNEAQLEKSRLLSDRFSAERPKGSFSTLEIQRTEQGDSAMYLCASSLAQRETDTQYFGPGTRLTVL.

This clonotype was found a few times. V gene TRBV19 combines with J gene TRBJ1-2; 7 bases align to TRBD1. CDR3 length: 14 amino acids. The germline gives CDR1 LNHDA, CDR2 SQIVND (reference sequence). J lost 4 bases, V lost 7 bases, and 9 bases had no gene match. Here the CDR3 DNA reads TGTGCCAGTACGTGGGGGACAGACCGCTATGGCTACACCTTC. Translated, it gives CASTWGTDRYGYTF. Full variable domain (rest looked up from reference TRBV19 and TRBJ1-2): DGGITQSPKYLFRKEGQNVTLSCEQNLNHDAMYWYRQDPGQGLRLIYYSQIVNDFQKGDIAEGYSVSREKKESFPLTVTSAQKNPTAFYLCASTWGTDRYGYTFGSGTRLTVV.

The chain employs TRBV4-1 and TRBJ1-4; TRBD1 matches 8 bases. V shed 1 base, J shed 8 bases, and the junction held 0 bases outside the gene matches. CDR1 is MGHRA, CDR2 YSYEKL, per germline. The CDR3 extends over 13 amino acids. The CDR3 DNA is TGCGCCAGCAGCCAAGCAGGGGGCGAAAAACTGTTTTTT. Encoded protein: CASSQAGGEKLFF.